One and the same sample provided the 23 T cell receptor beta chains below, sequenced in a study of beta chain features in type 1 diabetes. Since all of the isolated RNA was reverse transcribed, expressed TCRB transcripts were what got sequenced. The table came from immunoSEQ multiplex PCR; TCRdb's copy has only in-frame clones and leaves some out. The data hold roughly 370,000 clones, with about 15% observed a single time. Sequencing input: naive CD4+ T cells from blood. The receptors derive from a man aged 25-40 years in good health.

This chain joins TRBV5-4 and TRBJ2-5; D tentatively fits TRBD1 or TRBD2 (5 bases each). In germline, CDR1 is SGHNT, CDR2 YYREEE (reference sequence). This CDR3 region has 14 residues. V lost 2 bases and J lost 2, with 10 bases in between. DNA of the CDR3: TGTGCCAGCAGCTTAAGGGGACCGCAAGAGACCCAGTACTTC. It translates to CASSLRGPQETQYF.

A few counts support this clone. The sample holds other DNA sequences that translate to the same CDR3. The chain carries TRBV30 and TRBJ2-1; no clear D gene. The CDR3 spans 11 residues. Between the trimmed V and J ends, which lost 0 bases and 7 bases, there was a span of 4 bases. CDR1 and CDR2 (germline): GTSNPN, SVGIG (reference sequence). The CDR3 DNA follows: TGTGCCTGGAGTGTAAGTAATGAGCAGTTCTTC. Its protein product is CAWSVSNEQFF.

The chain is built from TRBV5-1 and TRBJ2-3; TRBD2 agrees at 15 bases. The CDR3 extends over 17 amino acids. Germline loops: CDR1 SGHRS, CDR2 YFSETQ. V was clipped by 4 bases and J by 1 base; unmatched bases: 4. CDR3 in DNA: TGCGCCAGCAGCGGTGGACTAGCGGGAGGGGGCACAGATACGCAGTATTTT. It codes for CASSGGLAGGGTDTQYF.

This clone occurred a few times. The chain employs TRBV11-3 and TRBJ2-5; D is undetermined. V lost 5 bases and J 5 bases, leaving 15 bases between the germline ends. This CDR3 spans 14 amino acids. The V gene's germline CDR1 is SGHNT and CDR2 YENEEA. CDR3 bases: TGTGCCAGCAGCCCGGACCGTTTATCGGAGACCCAGTACTTC. The encoded protein is CASSPDRLSETQYF.

There are a few counts of this clone. The rearrangement joins TRBV7-2 to TRBJ2-7; D not certain. V lost 2 bases to trimming and J lost 7 bases, with 18 bases between them. The CDR3 is made up of 15 amino acids. From germline, CDR1 is SGHTA and CDR2 FQGNSA. The CDR3 is CASSLFRVSGYEQYF. The CDR3 nucleotides read TGTGCCAGCAGCTTATTCCGAGTATCGGGCTATGAGCAGTACTTC.

This clone was observed a few times. The J gene is TRBJ2-1, the V gene TRBV5-1, with D hard to call. Germline CDR1 is SGHRS and CDR2 is YFSETQ. Trimming took off 0 bases at V and 0 bases at J, with 10 bases between the two ends. The CDR3 sequence is 16 residues long. The CDR3 loop reads CASSLAVGSSYNEQFF. Here the CDR3 DNA reads TGCGCCAGCAGCTTGGCGGTGGGAAGCTCCTACAATGAGCAGTTCTTC. The entire variable domain, with the rest obtained from reference TRBV5-1 and TRBJ2-1, is as follows: KAGVTQTPRYLIKTRGQQVTLSCSPISGHRSVSWYQQTPGQGLQFLFEYFSETQRNKGNFPGRFSGRQFSNSRSEMNVSTLELGDSALYLCASSLAVGSSYNEQFFGPGTRLTVL.

The chain couples TRBV12-5 to TRBJ1-5, with no clear D. This CDR3 region has 17 residues. V lost 1 base and J lost 0, with 13 bases in between. Germline assignment: CDR1 LGHNT and CDR2 FRNRAP. This CDR3 reads CASGLAPGGDSNQPQHF. CDR3 sequence (DNA): TGTGCTAGTGGTTTGGCACCGGGCGGGGATAGCAATCAGCCCCAGCATTTT.

This clone was detected many times. The genes are TRBV11-1 and TRBJ2-6; possible D gene TRBD1, 5 bases. Germline CDR1 SGHAT, CDR2 FQDESV (reference sequence). Trimming shortened V by 5 bases and J by 3 bases, and 14 bases separated the two germline ends. The CDR3 sequence is 16 residues long. CDR3 sequence: CASSAPQGSGANVLTF. In nucleotides, the CDR3 is TGTGCCAGCAGCGCGCCCCAGGGTAGTGGGGCCAACGTCCTGACTTTC.

The V and J genes are TRBV7-6 and TRBJ2-6; D gene unclear. The CDR3 runs 14 residues. Deletions cut 0 bases from V and 1 base from J, with 1 base between. Germline V gene sequence: CDR1 SGHVS, CDR2 FNYEAQ. CDR3 residues: CASSLASGANVLTF. The CDR3, as DNA: TGTGCCAGCAGCTTAGCGTCTGGGGCCAACGTCCTGACTTTC. Drawing the rest from reference TRBV7-6 and TRBJ2-6, the complete variable domain is GAGVSQSPRYKVTKRGQDVALRCDPISGHVSLYWYRQALGQGPEFLTYFNYEAQQDKSGLPNDRFSAERPEGSISTLTIQRTEQRDSAMYRCASSLASGANVLTFGAGSRLTVL.

This clone was observed a few times. This chain uses TRBV4-1 with TRBJ2-1; 7 positions match TRBD1. Germline CDR1 MGHRA, CDR2 YSYEKL. The CDR3 consists of 16 residues. V lost 8 bases and J lost 3; bases outside the gene matches: 13. The CDR3 DNA follows: TGCGCCAGCCGTATCTCCGGGACAGTCAACTACAATGAGCAGTTCTTC. Translated: CASRISGTVNYNEQFF.

This clone has a count of ten or more. The gene calls are TRBV30 and TRBJ2-7; a weak D match, TRBD1 (6 bases). Trimming removed 0 bases from V and 7 bases from J, with 13 bases in between. Germline CDR1 and CDR2: GTSNPN and SVGIG (reference sequence). The CDR3 spans 13 residues. The CDR3 DNA follows: TGTGCCTGGAGTGTATTCAGGGGAAGGGAGCAGTACGTC. Its translation: CAWSVFRGREQYV.

This clone was seen more than once but under ten times. In nucleotides, the CDR3 is TGCAGCGGCAACAGGGTAGGGAACACTGAAGCTTTCTTT. Protein: CSGNRVGNTEAFF. V gene TRBV29-1 combines with J gene TRBJ1-1, with D perhaps TRBD1 (6 bases). V shed 7 bases and J shed 1 base, with 13 bases lying between them. The CDR3 covers 13 residues. The germline CDR1 and CDR2 sequences are SQVTM and ANQGSEA.

This clone was picked up a small number of times. The chain is built from TRBV6-1 and TRBJ1-1; D gene unclear. Germline V lookup: CDR1 MNHNS, CDR2 SASEGT. V was pared by 5 bases and J by 3 bases, with 7 bases between. The CDR3 is made up of 12 amino acids. In nucleotides, the CDR3 is TGTGCCAGCAGTCTACACGACACTGAAGCTTTCTTT. This translates into CASSLHDTEAFF.

In its sample, this clone was seen a few times. The chain couples TRBV27 to TRBJ2-3; 9 bases agree with TRBD1. The CDR3 sequence is 16 residues long. J lost 1 base, V lost 3 bases, and 5 bases had no gene match. CDR1 MNHEY and CDR2 SMNVEV come from the germline V gene (reference sequence). CDR3 residues: CASSFLGTGRTDTQYF. In DNA, the CDR3 is TGTGCCAGCAGTTTTCTGGGGACAGGGCGCACAGATACGCAGTATTTT.

In this sample, this clone turned up a few times. The chain links TRBV14 to TRBJ1-2, with D perhaps TRBD1 (6 bases). The germline V gene has CDR1 SGHDN and CDR2 FVKESK. V lost 11 bases and J 10 bases, leaving 20 bases between the germline ends. The CDR3 sequence is 12 residues long. The CDR3, as DNA: TGTGCCGCCCAGAGGGAGGGGGTTCCCTACACCTTC. It encodes CAAQREGVPYTF.

V gene TRBV7-9 combines with J gene TRBJ2-5, with D unclear. The CDR3 covers 14 residues. Germline CDR1 is SEHNR and CDR2 is FQNEAQ (reference sequence). The V end lost 1 base, the J end lost 5 bases, and 11 bases lay between the germline ends. The CDR3 spells CASSLVSQLETQYF. Here the CDR3 DNA reads TGTGCCAGCAGCTTAGTGTCGCAATTGGAGACCCAGTACTTC.

Only a few counts were recorded for this clone. The chain has TRBV7-9 and TRBJ1-6; D gene uncertain. Trimming cost V 0 bases and J 13 bases, with 10 bases left between them. CDR1 and CDR2 from the germline V gene are SEHNR and FQNEAQ (reference sequence). The CDR3 loop spans 13 amino acids. CDR3 residues: CASSLAPRVPLHF. CDR3 coding DNA: TGTGCCAGCAGCTTAGCGCCCCGCGTCCCCCTCCACTTT.

J is TRBJ1-2 and V is TRBV30, with D possibly matching TRBD1 (6 bases). Trimming removed 6 bases at V and 8 bases at J, with 16 bases between. This CDR3 is built from 12 residues. The germline gives CDR1 GTSNPN, CDR2 SVGIG (reference sequence). The CDR3 is CACPGIGGGYTF. In nucleotides, the CDR3 is TGTGCCTGTCCCGGGATCGGGGGCGGCTACACCTTC.

This clone was counted only a few times. The chain employs TRBV7-2 and TRBJ1-2, with D possibly being TRBD1 (5 bases). In germline, CDR1 is SGHTA, CDR2 FQGNSA. This CDR3 is 11 amino acids long. Trimming took 5 bases from V and 8 from J, leaving 9 bases between them. CDR3 DNA: TGTGCCAGCAGCCCCAGACAGGGCTACACCTTC. The encoded protein is CASSPRQGYTF.

The chain has TRBV29-1 and TRBJ2-3, with D unclear. This CDR3 contains 14 residues. Trimming left V 3 bases short and J 3 bases short, with 13 bases between. Germline loops: CDR1 SQVTM, CDR2 ANQGSEA. The CDR3 coding sequence is TGCAGCGTTGATTCATGGTTGATTACAGATACGCAGTATTTT. It encodes CSVDSWLITDTQYF.

This clone was observed a few times. V is TRBV13 and J is TRBJ2-1, with D possibly TRBD1 on 6 matching bases. The V gene lost 4 bases and the J gene lost 9 bases, with 13 bases spanning the gap. From germline, CDR1 is PRHDT and CDR2 FYEKMQ (reference sequence). This CDR3 has 13 residues. Written as DNA, the CDR3 is TGTGCCAGCAGCTCCACAGGGTACGGTGAGCAGTTCTTC. Its translation is CASSSTGYGEQFF.

The V gene is TRBV5-4, the J gene TRBJ2-3; TRBD2 matches 11 bases. Germline CDR1 is SGHNT and CDR2 is YYREEE (reference sequence). V dropped 4 bases and J dropped 10; count of bases not matched to a gene: 17. The CDR3 length is 17 residues. The CDR3 DNA sequence: TGTGCCAGCAGCCCTGGCGGGACTAGCGGCCCTTATTCTGCGCAGTATTTT. The encoded protein is CASSPGGTSGPYSAQYF.

The sample holds a few counts of this clone. V usage is TRBV9 and J usage is TRBJ1-2; D is undetermined. Deletions cut 4 bases from V and 0 bases from J, with 16 bases between. Germline CDR1 is SGDLS and CDR2 is YYNGEE. The CDR3 contains 16 residues. The CDR3 nucleotides read TGTGCCAGCAGCCAAACCGGCGCAGCTGCTAACTATGGCTACACCTTC. It encodes CASSQTGAAANYGYTF.